This is a list of T cell receptor beta chains from one sample in a study of T cell changes during pregnancy in multiple sclerosis. Clones were read by immunoSEQ multiplex PCR, and TCRdb kept only the in-frame ones, dropping some. The sample consists of around 110,000 clones, roughly 89% of them appearing once. The source was peripheral blood, collected before pregnancy. Every receptor here comes from a female donor with multiple sclerosis, enrolled in a pregnancy study. Both conserved end residues are part of each CDR3. The order of the fields is CDR3 protein, CDR3 DNA, CDR3 length, clone size, J gene, V gene, D gene. D genes are given only for firm matches. The listing skips clone size in some rows; elsewhere it reads once, few, many or a size class.

CASSQVTGQLYNSPLHF | TGTGCCAGCAGCCAAGTTACCGGACAGCTTTATAATTCACCCCTCCACTTT | 17 | . | TRBJ1-6 | TRBV14 | .
CASSPSGSFLTLAFF | TGTGCCAGCTCACCCTCAGGGTCCTTCCTAACACTGGCTTTCTTT | 15 | . | TRBJ1-1 | TRBV18 | .
CSAGTGTYEQYF | TGCAGCGCTGGGACAGGGACGTACGAGCAGTACTTC | 12 | . | TRBJ2-7 | TRBV29-1 | TRBD1
CASTPGTSGTDTQYF | TGTGCCAGCACCCCCGGGACTAGCGGGACGGATACGCAGTATTTT | 15 | . | TRBJ2-3 | TRBV28 | TRBD2
CASSAGTEETQYF | TGCGCCAGCAGCGCCGGGACTGAAGAGACCCAGTACTTC | 13 | . | TRBJ2-5 | TRBV4-3 | .
CASSLGQRGYTF | TGTGCCAGCAGCTTGGGACAGCGTGGCTACACCTTC | 12 | few | TRBJ1-2 | TRBV13 | TRBD1
CASSLAAGQENNQPQHF | TGTGCCAGCAGCTTAGCGGCGGGACAGGAAAACAATCAGCCCCAGCATTTT | 17 | . | TRBJ1-5 | TRBV7-6 | TRBD1
CAISEDSAYGYTF | TGTGCCATCAGTGAGGACAGCGCCTATGGCTACACCTTC | 13 | . | TRBJ1-2 | TRBV10-3 | .
CASSQTGMNTEAFF | TGTGCCAGTAGTCAGACAGGGATGAACACTGAAGCTTTCTTT | 14 | . | TRBJ1-1 | TRBV19 | TRBD1
CASSLGTGGRFEAFF | TGTGCCAGCAGTTTGGGGACAGGGGGCCGATTTGAAGCTTTCTTT | 15 | . | TRBJ1-1 | TRBV27 | TRBD1
CASSQLQGALETQYF | TGTGCCAGCAGCCAGCTACAGGGGGCCCTAGAGACCCAGTACTTC | 15 | . | TRBJ2-5 | TRBV14 | TRBD1
CASSLAGRLAGSQTDTQYF | TGTGCCAGCAGCTTAGCGGGCCGACTAGCGGGAAGCCAAACAGATACGCAGTATTTT | 19 | . | TRBJ2-3 | TRBV7-9 | TRBD2
CASSGGRVYNEQFF | TGTGCCAGTAGTGGCGGGAGAGTTTACAATGAGCAGTTCTTC | 14 | . | TRBJ2-1 | TRBV19 | TRBD2
CASNYVANTEAFF | TGTGCCAGCAACTATGTGGCGAACACTGAAGCTTTCTTT | 13 | once | TRBJ1-1 | TRBV6-5 | .
CASSIQRGPTITGELFF | TGTGCCAGTAGTATCCAGCGGGGGCCTACTATCACCGGGGAGCTGTTTTTT | 17 | . | TRBJ2-2 | TRBV19 | TRBD2
CASSPKAGLNEKLFF | TGTGCCAGCAGCCCGAAGGCGGGACTTAATGAAAAACTGTTTTTT | 15 | . | TRBJ1-4 | TRBV7-2 | .
CASSLDATGSEKLFF | TGTGCCAGCAGCTTAGATGCGACAGGGAGTGAAAAACTGTTTTTT | 15 | . | TRBJ1-4 | TRBV11-2 | TRBD1
CASSPRGGMGTGELFF | TGTGCCAGCAGTCCCCGGGGCGGGATGGGCACCGGGGAGCTGTTTTTT | 16 | once | TRBJ2-2 | TRBV27 | .
CASGPRGTEAFF | TGTGCCAGTGGGCCCCGCGGGACTGAAGCTTTCTTT | 12 | few | TRBJ1-1 | TRBV19 | .
CASSPSGTTFFF | TGTGCCAGCAGCCCTAGCGGGACCACTTTTTTCTTC | 12 | . | TRBJ2-1 | TRBV28 | TRBD2
CASSFSGSSTDTQYF | TGTGCCAGCAGCTTTAGCGGGAGCAGCACAGATACGCAGTATTTT | 15 | . | TRBJ2-3 | TRBV11-3 | TRBD2
CASSLAGIYGYTF | TGTGCCAGCAGCTTGGCCGGGATCTATGGCTACACCTTC | 13 | . | TRBJ1-2 | TRBV5-5 | .
CASSLGLAGTYEQYF | TGTGCCAGCAGCTTAGGACTAGCGGGGACCTACGAGCAGTACTTC | 15 | . | TRBJ2-7 | TRBV7-8 | TRBD2
CASSSLAGGTPGYNEQFF | TGTGCCAGCAGTTCTCTAGCGGGAGGTACTCCGGGGTACAATGAGCAGTTCTTC | 18 | once | TRBJ2-1 | TRBV28 | TRBD2
CASSMNPTNTEAFF | TGTGCCAGTAGTATGAACCCGACTAACACTGAAGCTTTCTTT | 14 | few | TRBJ1-1 | TRBV19 | .
CASSPRDRVGETQYF | TGTGCCAGCAGCCCTAGGGACAGGGTAGGAGAGACCCAGTACTTC | 15 | . | TRBJ2-5 | TRBV5-4 | TRBD1
CASSKSRTAHQPQHF | TGTGCCAGCAGCAAGTCCCGGACAGCCCATCAGCCCCAGCATTTT | 15 | . | TRBJ1-5 | TRBV21-1 | .
CAWSATATNEKLFF | TGTGCCTGGAGTGCGACAGCAACTAATGAAAAACTGTTTTTT | 14 | . | TRBJ1-4 | TRBV30 | .
CASSEITTGELFF | TGTGCCAGCAGTGAAATAACTACCGGGGAGCTGTTTTTT | 13 | . | TRBJ2-2 | TRBV2 | .
CAISEGLASGEQFF | TGTGCCATCAGTGAAGGACTAGCCTCGGGTGAGCAGTTCTTC | 14 | . | TRBJ2-1 | TRBV10-3 | TRBD2
CASSGYIRETQYF | TGTGCCAGCAGTGGTTACATACGAGAGACCCAGTACTTC | 13 | . | TRBJ2-5 | TRBV2 | .
CASSSGQDNQPQHF | TGTGCCAGCAGTTCGGGACAGGACAATCAGCCCCAGCATTTT | 14 | . | TRBJ1-5 | TRBV6-6 | TRBD1
CASSLDRNTEAFF | TGCGCCAGCAGCTTGGACAGGAACACTGAAGCTTTCTTT | 13 | . | TRBJ1-1 | TRBV5-1 | .
CASSLAPSGFSSYNEQFF | TGTGCCAGCAGCTTAGCCCCTAGCGGTTTCAGCTCCTACAATGAGCAGTTCTTC | 18 | . | TRBJ2-1 | TRBV13 | TRBD2
CASSLTSGTHNEQFF | TGTGCCAGCAGCTTAACTAGCGGGACTCACAATGAGCAGTTCTTC | 15 | . | TRBJ2-1 | TRBV5-4 | TRBD2
CASRNRGGYTF | TGTGCCAGCAGAAATCGGGGGGGCTACACCTTC | 11 | . | TRBJ1-2 | TRBV6-5 | .
CASSLVLLTGELFF | TGTGCCAGCAGCTTGGTTCTTCTTACCGGGGAGCTGTTTTTT | 14 | . | TRBJ2-2 | TRBV5-5 | .
CASSQNIGQGTGSNQPQHF | TGTGCCAGCAGCCAGAACATTGGACAGGGCACGGGCAGCAATCAGCCCCAGCATTTT | 19 | . | TRBJ1-5 | TRBV14 | TRBD1
CASSPVDRGLTEQYF | TGTGCCAGCAGTCCAGTGGACAGGGGGCTAACCGAGCAGTACTTC | 15 | . | TRBJ2-7 | TRBV6-5 | TRBD1
CSARAGHGYTF | TGCAGTGCGCGCGCGGGGCATGGCTACACCTTC | 11 | . | TRBJ1-2 | TRBV20-1 | .